This T cell receptor (beta chain) was observed in a study of tumor-infiltrating lymphocytes in glioblastoma multiforme. TCRB libraries came from RNA via three nested multiplex PCR rounds. TCRB-specific cDNA synthesis used around 0.5 ug of total RNA. Via MiXCR, TCRdb re-called the multiplex PCR reads, giving one row per CDR3 protein. The profile shows around 33,000 distinct CDR3 sequences, around 60% of them singletons. On this clonotype: Its target is unknown. The junction does not match germline at one end; this may be a read error.

CDR3 length equals 12 residues. Study-wide findings and caveats: TCR plus mutation findings rest on a single glioblastoma patient.

Specimen: brain tumor tissue. The source is a male donor with glioblastoma. The chain has TRBV12-3 or TRBV12-4 and TRBJ2-7, with D hard to call. The CDR3 DNA reads TGTGACAGCAATTTACAGCCTGGCGAGCGGTACTTC. It encodes CDSNLQPGERYF.